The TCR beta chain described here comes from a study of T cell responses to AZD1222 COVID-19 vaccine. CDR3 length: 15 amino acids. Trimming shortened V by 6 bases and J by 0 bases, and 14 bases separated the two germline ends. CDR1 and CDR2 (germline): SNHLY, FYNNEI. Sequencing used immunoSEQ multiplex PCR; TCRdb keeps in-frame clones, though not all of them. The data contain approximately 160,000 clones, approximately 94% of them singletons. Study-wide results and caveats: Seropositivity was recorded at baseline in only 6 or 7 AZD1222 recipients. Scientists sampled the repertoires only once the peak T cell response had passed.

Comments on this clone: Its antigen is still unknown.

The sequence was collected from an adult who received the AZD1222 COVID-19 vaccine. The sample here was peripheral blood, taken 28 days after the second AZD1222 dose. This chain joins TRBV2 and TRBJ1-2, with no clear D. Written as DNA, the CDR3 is TGTGCCAGCAGCTCAGTGGCGTTCGCTAACTATGGCTACACCTTC. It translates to CASSSVAFANYGYTF. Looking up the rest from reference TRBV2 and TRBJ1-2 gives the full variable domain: EPEVTQTPSHQVTQMGQEVILRCVPISNHLYFYWYRQILGQKVEFLVSFYNNEISEKSEIFDDQFSVERPDGSNFTLKIRSTKLEDSAMYFCASSSVAFANYGYTFGSGTRLTVV.